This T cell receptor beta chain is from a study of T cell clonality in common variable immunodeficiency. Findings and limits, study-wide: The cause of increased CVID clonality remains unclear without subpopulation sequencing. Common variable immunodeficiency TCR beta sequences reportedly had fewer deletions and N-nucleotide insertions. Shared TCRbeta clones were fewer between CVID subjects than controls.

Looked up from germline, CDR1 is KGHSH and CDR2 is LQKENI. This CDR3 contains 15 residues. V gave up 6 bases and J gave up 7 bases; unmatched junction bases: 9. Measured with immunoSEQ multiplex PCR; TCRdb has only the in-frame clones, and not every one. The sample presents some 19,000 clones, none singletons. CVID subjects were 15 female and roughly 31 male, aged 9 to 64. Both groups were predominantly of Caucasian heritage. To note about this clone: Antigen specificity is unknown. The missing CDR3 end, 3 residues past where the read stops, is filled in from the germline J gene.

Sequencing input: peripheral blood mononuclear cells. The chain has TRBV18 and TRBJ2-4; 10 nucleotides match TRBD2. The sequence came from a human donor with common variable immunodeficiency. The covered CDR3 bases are TGTGCCAGCTCGGCACTAGCGGGGACAGGTAACATT. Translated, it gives CASSALAGTGNI. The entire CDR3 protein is CASSALAGTGNIQYF. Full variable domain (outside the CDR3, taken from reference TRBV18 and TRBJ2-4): NAGVMQNPRHLVRRRGQEARLRCSPMKGHSHVYWYRQLPEEGLKFMVYLQKENIIDESGMPKERFSAEFPKEGPSILRIQQVVRGDSAAYFCASSALAGTGNIQYFGAGTRLSVL.